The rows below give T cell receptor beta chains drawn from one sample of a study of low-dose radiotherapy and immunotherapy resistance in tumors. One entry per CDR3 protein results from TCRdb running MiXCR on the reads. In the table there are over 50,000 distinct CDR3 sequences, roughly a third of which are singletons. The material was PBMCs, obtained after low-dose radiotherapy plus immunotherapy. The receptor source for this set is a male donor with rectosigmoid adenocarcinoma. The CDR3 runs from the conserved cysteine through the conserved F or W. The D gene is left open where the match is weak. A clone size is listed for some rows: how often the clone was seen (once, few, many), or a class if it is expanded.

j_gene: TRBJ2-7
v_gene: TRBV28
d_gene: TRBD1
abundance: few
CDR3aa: CASSLSGTGLSYEQYF
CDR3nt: TGTGCCAGCAGCCTTTCCGGGACAGGGCTCTCCTACGAGCAGTACTTC

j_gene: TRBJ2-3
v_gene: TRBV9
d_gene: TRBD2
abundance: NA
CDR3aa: CASSVAPAGGTDTQYF
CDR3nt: TGTGCCAGCAGCGTAGCTCCAGCGGGGGGCACAGATACGCAGTATTTT

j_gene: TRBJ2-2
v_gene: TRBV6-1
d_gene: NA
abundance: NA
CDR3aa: CASSYDPAEELFFF
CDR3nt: NA

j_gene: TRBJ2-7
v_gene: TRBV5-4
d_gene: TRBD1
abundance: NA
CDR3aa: CASSRVGTGYEQYF
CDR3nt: TGTGCCAGCAGCCGCGTCGGGACAGGGTACGAGCAGTACTTC

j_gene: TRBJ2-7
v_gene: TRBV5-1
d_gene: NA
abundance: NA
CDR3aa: CASSLDRPSQTPNF
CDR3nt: TGCGCCAGCAGCTTAGACAGACCCTCGCAAACCCCTAACTTC

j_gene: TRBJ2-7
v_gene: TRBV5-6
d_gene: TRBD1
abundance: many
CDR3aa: CASSPRGTGVNEQYF
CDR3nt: TGTGCCAGCAGCCCTCGTGGGACAGGGGTGAACGAGCAGTACTTC

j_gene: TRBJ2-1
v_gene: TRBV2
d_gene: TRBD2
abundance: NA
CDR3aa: CASSELAGAVVGFF
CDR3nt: TGTGCCAGCAGTGAACTAGCGGGGGCCGTGGTGGGTTTCTTC

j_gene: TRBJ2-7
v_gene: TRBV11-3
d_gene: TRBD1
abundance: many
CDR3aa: CASSSAGTGVSYEQYF
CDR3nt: TGTGCCAGCAGCTCGGCCGGGACAGGGGTCTCTTACGAGCAGTACTTC

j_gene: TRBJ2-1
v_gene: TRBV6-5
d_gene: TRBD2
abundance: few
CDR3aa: CASSFQTSGRARVHNEQFF
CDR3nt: TGTGCCAGCAGTTTTCAGACTAGCGGGAGGGCCCGGGTACACAATGAGCAGTTCTTC

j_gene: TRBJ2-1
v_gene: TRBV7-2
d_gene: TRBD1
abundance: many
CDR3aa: CASSPGGNPPRATQFF
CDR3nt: TGTGCCAGCAGCCCAGGGGGTAACCCCCCCCGGGCGACGCAGTTCTTC

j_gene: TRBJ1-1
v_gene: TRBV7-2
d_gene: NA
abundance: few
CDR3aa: CASSLGTGNTEAFF
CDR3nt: TGTGCCAGCAGCCTTGGGACGGGCAACACTGAAGCTTTCTTT

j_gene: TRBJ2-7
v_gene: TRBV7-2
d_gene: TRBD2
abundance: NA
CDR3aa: CASSLGLAGEYEQYF
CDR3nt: TGTGCCAGCAGCTTAGGACTAGCGGGGGAGTACGAGCAGTACTTC

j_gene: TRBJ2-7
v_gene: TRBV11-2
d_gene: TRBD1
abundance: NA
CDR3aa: CARARDRGAEQYF
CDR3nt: TGTGCCAGGGCCCGGGACAGGGGGGCCGAGCAGTACTTC

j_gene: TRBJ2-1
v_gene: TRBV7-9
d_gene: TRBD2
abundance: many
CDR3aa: CASIRSGSSYNEQFF
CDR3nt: TGTGCCAGCATCAGAAGCGGGAGCTCCTACAATGAGCAGTTCTTC

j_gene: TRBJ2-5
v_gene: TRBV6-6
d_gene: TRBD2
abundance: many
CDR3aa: CASSSGTSGLQETQYF
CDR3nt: TGTGCCAGCAGCTCCGGGACTAGCGGACTCCAAGAGACCCAGTACTTC

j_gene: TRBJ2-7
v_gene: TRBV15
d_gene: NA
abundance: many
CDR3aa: CATSREQGYEQYF
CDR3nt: TGTGCCACCAGCAGGGAACAGGGCTACGAGCAGTACTTC

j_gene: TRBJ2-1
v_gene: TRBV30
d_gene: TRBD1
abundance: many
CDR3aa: CAWRIGDRDVHEQFF
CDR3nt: TGTGCCTGGAGGATCGGGGACAGGGATGTGCATGAGCAGTTCTTC

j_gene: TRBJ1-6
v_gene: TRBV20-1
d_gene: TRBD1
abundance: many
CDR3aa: CSARAIQGSYNSPLHF
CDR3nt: TGCAGTGCTAGAGCTATACAGGGGTCCTATAATTCACCCCTCCACTTT

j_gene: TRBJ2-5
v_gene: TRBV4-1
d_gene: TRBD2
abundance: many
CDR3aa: CASSQDLTPSGSYQTQYF
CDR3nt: TGCGCCAGCAGCCAAGATTTGACGCCTAGCGGGAGCTACCAGACCCAGTACTTC

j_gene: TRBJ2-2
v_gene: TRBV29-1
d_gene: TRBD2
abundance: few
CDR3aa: CSVGSESGRWTGELFF
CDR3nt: TGCAGCGTGGGTTCAGAGAGCGGGAGGTGGACCGGGGAGCTGTTTTTT

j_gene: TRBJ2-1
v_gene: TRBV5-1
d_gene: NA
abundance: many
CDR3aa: CASSFHNEQFF
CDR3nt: TGCGCCAGCAGCTTCCACAATGAGCAGTTCTTC

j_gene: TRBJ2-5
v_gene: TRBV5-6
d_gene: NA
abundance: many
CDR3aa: CASSSPGDEETQYF
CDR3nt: TGTGCCAGCAGCTCACCGGGCGATGAAGAGACCCAGTACTTC

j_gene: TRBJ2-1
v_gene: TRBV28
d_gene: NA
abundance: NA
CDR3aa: CASSPPPLTRSGNEQFF
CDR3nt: TGTGCCAGCAGTCCCCCCCCCCTTACTAGGAGTGGTAATGAGCAGTTCTTC

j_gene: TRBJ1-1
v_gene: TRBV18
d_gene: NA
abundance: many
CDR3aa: CASSPRKNTEAFF
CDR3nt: TGTGCCAGCTCACCACGAAAAAACACTGAAGCTTTCTTT

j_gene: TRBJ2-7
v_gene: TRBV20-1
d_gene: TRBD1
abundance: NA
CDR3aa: CSARAPDRESNEQYF
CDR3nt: TGCAGTGCTAGAGCTCCGGACAGGGAATCCAACGAGCAGTACTTC

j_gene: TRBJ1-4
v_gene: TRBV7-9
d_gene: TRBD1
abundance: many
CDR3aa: CASSSRQGGTTNEKLFF
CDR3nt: TGTGCCAGCAGCAGCCGACAGGGAGGGACAACTAATGAAAAACTGTTTTTT

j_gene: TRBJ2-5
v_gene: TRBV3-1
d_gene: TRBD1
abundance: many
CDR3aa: CASSRETGSLETQYF
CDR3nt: TGTGCCAGCAGCCGAGAGACAGGGTCTTTAGAGACCCAGTACTTC

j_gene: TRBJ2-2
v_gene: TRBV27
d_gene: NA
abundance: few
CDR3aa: CASSSYPQETNTGELFF
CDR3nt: TGTGCCAGCAGTTCCTATCCACAGGAGACAAACACCGGGGAGCTGTTTTTT

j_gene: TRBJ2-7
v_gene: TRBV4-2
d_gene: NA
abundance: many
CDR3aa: CASSPQPGGVSYEQYF
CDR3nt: TGTGCCAGCAGCCCGCAACCGGGTGGGGTTTCCTACGAGCAGTACTTC

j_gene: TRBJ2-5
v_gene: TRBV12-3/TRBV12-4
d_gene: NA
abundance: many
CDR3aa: CASSLGTNRETQYF
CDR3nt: TGTGCCAGCAGTCTCGGGACAAACCGGGAGACCCAGTACTTC

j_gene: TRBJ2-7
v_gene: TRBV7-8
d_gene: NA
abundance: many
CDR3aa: CASSSEETGYEQYF
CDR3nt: TGTGCCAGCAGCTCCGAAGAGACAGGCTACGAGCAGTACTTC

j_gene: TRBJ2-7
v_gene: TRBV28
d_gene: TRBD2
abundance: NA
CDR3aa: CASRSSGSYEQYF
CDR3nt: TGTGCCAGCAGGTCTAGCGGGAGCTACGAGCAGTACTTC

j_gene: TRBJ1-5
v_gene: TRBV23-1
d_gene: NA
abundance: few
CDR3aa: CASSQKARIGNQPQHF
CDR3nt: TGCGCCAGCAGTCAAAAGGCCCGGATTGGCAATCAGCCCCAGCATTTT

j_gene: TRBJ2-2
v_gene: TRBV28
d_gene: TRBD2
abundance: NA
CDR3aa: CASTTTLSGRVAGELFF
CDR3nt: TGTGCCAGCACCACCACTCTTAGCGGGAGGGTAGCCGGGGAGCTGTTTTTT

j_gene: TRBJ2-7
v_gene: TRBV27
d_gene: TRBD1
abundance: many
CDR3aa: CASSPGQGPYEQYF
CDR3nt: TGTGCCAGCAGCCCCGGACAGGGCCCCTACGAGCAGTACTTC

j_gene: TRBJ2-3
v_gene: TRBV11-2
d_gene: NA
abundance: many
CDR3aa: CASSSAEGALGGSDTQYF
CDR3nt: TGTGCCAGCAGCTCCGCAGAGGGAGCCCTGGGGGGATCAGATACGCAGTATTTT

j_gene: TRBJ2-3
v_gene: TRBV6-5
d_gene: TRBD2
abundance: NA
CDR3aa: CASRSSILSGRGDTQYF
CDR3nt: TGTGCCAGCAGGTCCTCGATCCTAAGCGGGAGGGGAGATACGCAGTATTTT

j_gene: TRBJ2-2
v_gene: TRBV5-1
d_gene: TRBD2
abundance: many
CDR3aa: CASSARTSANTGELFF
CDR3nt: TGCGCCAGCAGCGCTCGGACTAGCGCGAACACCGGGGAGCTGTTTTTT

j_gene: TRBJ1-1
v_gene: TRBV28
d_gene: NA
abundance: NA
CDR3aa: CASTPGNTEAFF
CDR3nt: TGTGCCAGCACCCCGGGGAACACTGAAGCTTTCTTT

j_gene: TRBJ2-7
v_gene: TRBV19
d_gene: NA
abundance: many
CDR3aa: CASSPTGLSYEQYF
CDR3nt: TGTGCCAGTAGTCCCACCGGACTTTCCTACGAGCAGTACTTC

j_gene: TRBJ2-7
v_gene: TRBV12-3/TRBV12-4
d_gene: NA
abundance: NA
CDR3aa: CASSLAGGSYEQYF
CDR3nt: TGTGCCAGCAGTTTAGCGGGTGGATCCTACGAGCAGTACTTC

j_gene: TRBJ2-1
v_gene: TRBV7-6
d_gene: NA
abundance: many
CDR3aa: CASSLRAESYNEQFF
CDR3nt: TGTGCCAGCAGCTTAAGGGCAGAAAGCTACAATGAGCAGTTCTTC

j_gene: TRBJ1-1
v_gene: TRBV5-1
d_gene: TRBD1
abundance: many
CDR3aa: CASSGRDSPNTEAFF
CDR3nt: TGCGCCAGCAGCGGCCGGGACAGCCCGAACACTGAAGCTTTCTTT

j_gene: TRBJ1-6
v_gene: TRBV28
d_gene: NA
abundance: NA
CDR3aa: CASGLGGRYNSPLHF
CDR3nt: TGTGCCAGCGGCCTGGGCGGGCGCTATAATTCACCCCTCCACTTT

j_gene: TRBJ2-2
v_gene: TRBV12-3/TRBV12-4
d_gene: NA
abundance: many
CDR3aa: CASSGLGDGTGELFF
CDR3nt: TGTGCCAGCAGTGGGCTGGGGGACGGCACCGGGGAGCTGTTTTTT

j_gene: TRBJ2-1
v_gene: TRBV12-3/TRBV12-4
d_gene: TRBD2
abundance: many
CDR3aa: CASSQSGRVRFF
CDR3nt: TGTGCCAGCAGCCAGAGCGGGAGAGTTAGGTTCTTC

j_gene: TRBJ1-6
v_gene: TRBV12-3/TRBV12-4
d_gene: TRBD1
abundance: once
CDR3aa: CASSQTQGVKSPLHF
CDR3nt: TGTGCCAGCAGTCAAACTCAGGGGGTGAAATCACCCCTCCACTTT

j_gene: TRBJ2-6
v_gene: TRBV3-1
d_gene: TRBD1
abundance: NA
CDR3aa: CASSPREVPGQGLANVLTF
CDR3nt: TGTGCCAGCAGCCCGAGGGAGGTACCGGGACAGGGCCTGGCCAACGTCCTGACTTTC

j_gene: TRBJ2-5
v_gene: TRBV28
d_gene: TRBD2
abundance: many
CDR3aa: CASRRGSGKETQYF
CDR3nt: TGTGCCAGCAGACGCGGGAGCGGGAAAGAGACCCAGTACTTC

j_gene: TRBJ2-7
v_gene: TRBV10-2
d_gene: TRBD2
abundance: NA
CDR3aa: CASSESGTSAYEQYF
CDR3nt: TGCGCCAGCAGTGAGTCGGGAACTAGCGCCTACGAGCAGTACTTC

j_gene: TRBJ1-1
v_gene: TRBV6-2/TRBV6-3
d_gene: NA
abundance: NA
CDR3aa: CASSNRWSNTEAFF
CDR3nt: TGTGCCAGCAGTAACAGGTGGTCGAACACTGAAGCTTTCTTT

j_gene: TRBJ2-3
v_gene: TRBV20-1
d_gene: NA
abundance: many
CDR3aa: CSARPQDTQYF
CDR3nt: TGCAGTGCTAGACCACAAGATACGCAGTATTTT

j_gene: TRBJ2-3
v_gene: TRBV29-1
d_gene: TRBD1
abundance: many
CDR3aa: CSGKGTGYRASPSTDTQYF
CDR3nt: TGCAGCGGGAAAGGGACAGGCTATCGCGCTAGTCCTAGCACAGATACGCAGTATTTT

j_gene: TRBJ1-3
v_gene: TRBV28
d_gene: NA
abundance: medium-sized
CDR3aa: CASSPAGAGGNTIYF
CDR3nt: TGTGCCAGCAGCCCAGCAGGGGCTGGTGGAAACACCATATATTTT

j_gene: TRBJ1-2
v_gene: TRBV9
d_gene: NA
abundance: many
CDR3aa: CASSYRMGGTF
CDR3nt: TGTGCCAGCAGTTACAGAATGGGGGGAACCTTC

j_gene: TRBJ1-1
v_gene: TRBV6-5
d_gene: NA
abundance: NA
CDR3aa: CASNWGGVFLNTEAFF
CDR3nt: TGTGCCAGCAATTGGGGCGGGGTCTTTCTGAACACTGAAGCTTTCTTT

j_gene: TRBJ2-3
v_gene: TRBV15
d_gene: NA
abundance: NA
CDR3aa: CATSRDPTSTDTQYF
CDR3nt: TGTGCCACCAGCAGAGATCCTACTAGCACAGATACGCAGTATTTT

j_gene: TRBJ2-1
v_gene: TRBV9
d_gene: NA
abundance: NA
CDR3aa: CASSVGTVQGNEQFF
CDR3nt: TGTGCCAGCAGCGTAGGGACAGTCCAGGGCAATGAGCAGTTCTTC

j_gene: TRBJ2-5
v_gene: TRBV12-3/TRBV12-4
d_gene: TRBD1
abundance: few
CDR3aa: CASSPRTGSQETQYF
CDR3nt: TGTGCCAGCAGTCCACGGACAGGGTCCCAAGAGACCCAGTACTTC